The next 7 T cell receptor beta chains were all read from a single sample in a study of T cells after yellow fever vaccination. TCRdb itself ran the 5' RACE reads through MiXCR, one entry per CDR3 protein. Found here are 95,000 to 150,000 distinct CDR3 sequences, under 9% of them singletons; the top ten hold roughly 40%. Sequenced here: CD8+ T cells sorted from PBMCs, sampled on the day of the yellow fever booster vaccination. The source of these receptors is a man aged 18 to 30 who received the YFV17D yellow fever vaccine.

The CDR3 sequence: CSPLPAGDRDTEAFF. The CDR3 region has the DNA TGCAGCCCCCTGCCGGCGGGGGACAGGGACACTGAAGCTTTCTTT. The chain joins TRBV29-1 to TRBJ1-1; TRBD1 agrees at 9 bases. CDR1 is SQVTM and CDR2 is ANQGSEA in the germline V gene. CDR3 length: 15 residues. V lost 8 bases to trimming and J lost 3 bases; unmatched junction nucleotides: 13.

The chain combines TRBV4-1 with TRBJ1-5; 8 bases are a match to TRBD1. The CDR3 is 15 amino acids. Germline CDR1 and CDR2: MGHRA and YSYEKL. V shed 0 bases, J shed 5 bases, and the junction held 3 bases outside the gene matches. The CDR3 bases are TGCGCCAGCAGCCAAGAAGGACAGGGTTATCAGCCCCAGCATTTT. This gives the protein CASSQEGQGYQPQHF.

This sequence joins TRBV19 and TRBJ2-7, with 10 bases aligning to TRBD1. In germline, CDR1 is LNHDA, CDR2 SQIVND (reference sequence). The CDR3 sequence is 14 residues long. Trimming removed 8 bases from V and 4 bases from J; junction bases left unmatched: 8. The CDR3 DNA reads TGTGCCAGTGCGCCCCGGGACAGGGGATACGAGCAGTACTTC. Protein: CASAPRDRGYEQYF.

This clonotype was picked up a small number of times. The V gene is TRBV11-2, the J gene TRBJ2-5; TRBD2 matches 10 bases. The CDR3 has 17 amino acids. The germline V gene encodes CDR1 SGHAT and CDR2 FQNNGV. Trimming took 2 bases from V and 4 from J; bases not matched to a gene: 10. This chain's CDR3 is CASSLYSVLAGAETQYF. As DNA, the CDR3 is TGTGCCAGCAGCTTATACTCAGTCCTAGCGGGGGCAGAGACCCAGTACTTC.

This clonotype was found a few times. This chain links TRBV2 with TRBJ2-3; perhaps TRBD2 as D (6 bases). The germline V gene encodes CDR1 SNHLY and CDR2 FYNNEI. This CDR3 has 14 amino acids. Trimming cost V 8 bases and J 0 bases, with 12 bases left between them. CDR3 DNA sequence: TGTGCCAGCCGAGGTAGCGGAAGCACAGATACGCAGTATTTT. Residues: CASRGSGSTDTQYF.

The rearrangement joins TRBV4-3 to TRBJ2-2, with D unresolved. V lost 3 bases and J lost 7, with 18 bases in between. This CDR3 is 16 amino acids long. Germline V gene data show CDR1 as LGHNA and CDR2 as YSLEER. This chain's CDR3 is CASSQKVGRWGGELFF. Written as DNA, the CDR3 is TGCGCCAGCAGCCAGAAAGTCGGCCGATGGGGCGGGGAGCTGTTTTTT.

The chain is built from TRBV9 and TRBJ2-2; D assignment may be TRBD1 or TRBD2 (7 bases each). Germline assignment: CDR1 SGDLS and CDR2 YYNGEE. V was cut by 0 bases and J by 6 bases, with 18 bases left in between. This CDR3 has 17 amino acids. The CDR3 sequence is CASSVGDRPREAGELFF. The CDR3 bases are TGTGCCAGCAGCGTAGGGGACAGACCCCGGGAGGCCGGGGAGCTGTTTTTT.